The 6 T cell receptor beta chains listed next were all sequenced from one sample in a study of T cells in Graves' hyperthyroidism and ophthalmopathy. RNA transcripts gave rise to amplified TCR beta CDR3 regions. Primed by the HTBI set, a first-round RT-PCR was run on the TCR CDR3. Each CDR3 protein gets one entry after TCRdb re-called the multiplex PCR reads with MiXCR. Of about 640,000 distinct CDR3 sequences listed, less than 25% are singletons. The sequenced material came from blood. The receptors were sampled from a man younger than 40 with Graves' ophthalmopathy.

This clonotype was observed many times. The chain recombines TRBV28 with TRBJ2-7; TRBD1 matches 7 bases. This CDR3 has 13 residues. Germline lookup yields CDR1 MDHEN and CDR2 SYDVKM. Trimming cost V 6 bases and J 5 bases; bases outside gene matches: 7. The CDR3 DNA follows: TGTGCCAGCAGACTACAGGGGATCCACGAGCAGTACTTC. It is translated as CASRLQGIHEQYF.

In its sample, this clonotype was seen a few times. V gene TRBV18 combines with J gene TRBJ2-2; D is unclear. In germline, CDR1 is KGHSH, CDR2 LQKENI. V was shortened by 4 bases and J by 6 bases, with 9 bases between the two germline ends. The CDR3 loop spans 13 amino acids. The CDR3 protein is CASSRGPPGELFF. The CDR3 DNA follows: TGTGCCAGCTCACGAGGACCCCCCGGGGAGCTGTTTTTT.

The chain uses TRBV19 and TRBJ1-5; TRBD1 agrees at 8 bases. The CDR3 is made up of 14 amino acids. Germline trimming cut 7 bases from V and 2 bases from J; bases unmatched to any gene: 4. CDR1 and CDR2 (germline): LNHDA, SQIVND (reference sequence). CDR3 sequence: CASNTDRGNQPQHF. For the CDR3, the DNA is TGTGCCAGTAATACGGACAGGGGCAATCAGCCCCAGCATTTT.

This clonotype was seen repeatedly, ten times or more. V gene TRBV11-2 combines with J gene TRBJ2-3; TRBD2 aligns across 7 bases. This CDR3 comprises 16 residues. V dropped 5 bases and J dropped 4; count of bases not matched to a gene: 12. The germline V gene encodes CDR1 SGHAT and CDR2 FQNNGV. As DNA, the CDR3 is TGTGCCAGCAGCCTCGACGGGAGGACGTATGCAGATACGCAGTATTTT. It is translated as CASSLDGRTYADTQYF.

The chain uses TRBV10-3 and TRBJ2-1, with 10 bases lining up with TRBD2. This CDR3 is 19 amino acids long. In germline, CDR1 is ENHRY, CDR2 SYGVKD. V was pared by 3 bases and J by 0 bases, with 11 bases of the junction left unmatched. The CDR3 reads CAISEPASGRETSYNEQFF. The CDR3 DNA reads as TGTGCCATCAGTGAACCGGCTAGCGGGAGAGAGACCTCCTACAATGAGCAGTTCTTC.

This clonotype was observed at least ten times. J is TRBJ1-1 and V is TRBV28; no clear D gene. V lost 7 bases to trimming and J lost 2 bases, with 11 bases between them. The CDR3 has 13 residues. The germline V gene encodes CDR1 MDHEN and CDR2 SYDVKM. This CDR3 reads CASIPGGNTEAFF. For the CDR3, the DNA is TGTGCCAGCATACCCGGAGGCAACACTGAAGCTTTCTTT.